This T cell receptor beta chain was recovered during a study of metastatic and nonmetastatic thyroid tumors. Thyroid surgery took place with no prior treatment in any patient. This clone has a count of ten or more. TCRdb used MiXCR to call clones anew from the PCR reads. Of about 20,000 clones detected, 16% appear once; the ten largest clones hold more than 9%. The CDR3 has 14 residues. V was trimmed by 4 bases and J by 2 bases, leaving 11 bases between them. Germline CDR1 and CDR2: MGHRA and YSYEKL. The specimen sequenced was tumor tissue. This receptor was identified in a female donor with papillary thyroid cancer or a benign thyroid nodule (not recorded which). Some clones in this sample may be carry-over from other donors' samples. The chain couples TRBV4-1 to TRBJ1-2; tentatively, D is TRBD1 (5 bases). The CDR3: CASSPDRPNYGYTF. In DNA form, the CDR3 reads TGCGCCAGCAGCCCCGACAGACCCAACTATGGCTACACCTTC.